The 22 T cell receptor beta chains in this list originate from one sample, sequenced in a study of blood T cell repertoires in COVID-19. The data were produced by immunoSEQ multiplex PCR, yet TCRdb's version contains in-frame clones alone and is incomplete. The data hold around 250,000 clones, with roughly 89% observed a single time. Material for sequencing was peripheral blood. The receptors were sampled from a woman aged 40-49 years who had recovered from COVID-19.

This clone was seen only once. The genes are TRBV28 and TRBJ2-5, with D tentatively TRBD1 (5 bases). The CDR3 has 17 residues. Trimming removed 3 bases at V and 5 bases at J, with 22 bases between. The V gene's germline CDR1 is MDHEN and CDR2 SYDVKM. The CDR3 loop reads CASSFPRTRSLKETQYF. The CDR3 nucleotides are TGTGCCAGCAGTTTTCCGAGGACACGGTCACTCAAGGAGACCCAGTACTTC.

This chain links TRBV19 with TRBJ2-6, with 9 bases lining up with TRBD1. The germline V gene encodes CDR1 LNHDA and CDR2 SQIVND (reference sequence). Trimming at V came to 4 bases and at J to 4 bases, leaving 5 bases not matched to a gene. CDR3 length: 16 residues. The CDR3 region has the DNA TGTGCCAGTAGTAAGGACAGGGGAGAAGGGGCCAACGTCCTGACTTTC. Its protein product is CASSKDRGEGANVLTF.

The gene calls are TRBV28 and TRBJ1-2; D remains ambiguous. CDR3 length: 14 amino acids. CDR1 is MDHEN, CDR2 SYDVKM, per germline. The V and J ends lost 1 base and 4 bases respectively, with 10 bases between them. CDR3 sequence reads: CASSLFEIPYGYTF. In nucleotides, the CDR3 is TGTGCCAGCAGTTTATTCGAGATTCCCTATGGCTACACCTTC.

This chain uses TRBV3-1 (or the pseudogene TRBV3-2) with TRBJ2-3; 8 bases map to TRBD2. V was pared by 8 bases and J by 5 bases, with 6 bases of the junction left unmatched. This CDR3 has 13 amino acids. CDR1 and CDR2 (germline): LGHDT, YNNKEL (reference sequence). CDR3 DNA sequence: TGTGCCAGCCGAGCGGGGGCGGTAGATACGCAGTATTTT. As protein: CASRAGAVDTQYF.

The chain carries TRBV21-1 and TRBJ1-5; whether TRBD1, the table's D call, matches the DNA was not checked. TRBV21-1 represents a pseudogene. This CDR3 spans 16 amino acids. The CDR3 nucleotides read TGTGCCAGCAGCAAAGTAAAAGAGACAGGGAATCAGCCCCAGCATTTT. Protein product: CASSKVKETGNQPQHF.

V usage is TRBV19 and J usage is TRBJ2-2; the match to TRBD1 covers 8 bases. CDR3 length equals 14 residues. V was pared by 6 bases and J by 7 bases, with 7 bases of the junction left unmatched. Germline values: CDR1 LNHDA, CDR2 SQIVND (reference sequence). Written as DNA, the CDR3 is TGTGCCAGTAGCACGGACAGGGCGGTCGGGGAGCTGTTTTTT. Translating gives CASSTDRAVGELFF.

About this clone: The sample carries other DNA sequences with the same CDR3. The CDR3 DNA is TGTGCCAGCAGCGGTAGAGGAGGGATGAACACTGAAGCTTTCTTT. Its translation is CASSGRGGMNTEAFF. The genes are TRBV9 and TRBJ1-1; D is undetermined. This CDR3 spans 15 amino acids. Germline CDR1 is SGDLS and CDR2 is YYNGEE. Trimming took 3 bases from V and 0 from J, leaving 12 bases between them.

The V call is TRBV9, the J call TRBJ2-3, with TRBD2 matching over 11 bases. Germline loops: CDR1 SGDLS, CDR2 YYNGEE. The CDR3 is 16 amino acids. Trimming cost V 3 bases and J 4 bases; bases outside gene matches: 7. The CDR3 DNA is TGTGCCAGCAGCGCCGAGACACTAGCGGGGGCAGATACGCAGTATTTT. Its protein product is CASSAETLAGADTQYF.

The rearrangement joins TRBV30 to TRBJ1-6; D gene uncertain. The CDR3 has 18 residues. Looked up from germline, CDR1 is GTSNPN and CDR2 is SVGIG (reference sequence). V was pared by 0 bases and J by 0 bases, with 15 bases between. The CDR3 sequence: CAWSVSSGGSSYNSPLHF. As DNA, the CDR3 is TGTGCCTGGAGTGTATCGTCAGGTGGGAGCTCCTATAATTCACCCCTCCACTTT.

The J gene is TRBJ2-3, the V gene TRBV2, with D uncertain. The germline V and J ends were trimmed by 6 bases and 0 bases, with 13 bases remaining between them. The CDR3 is 15 residues long. Germline CDR1 is SNHLY and CDR2 is FYNNEI. As DNA, the CDR3 is TGTGCCAGCAGATCCCGAGAAACTAGCACAGATACGCAGTATTTT. Protein: CASRSRETSTDTQYF.

The chain has TRBV27 and TRBJ2-5; 14 nucleotides agree with TRBD2. The V gene's germline CDR1 is MNHEY and CDR2 SMNVEV (reference sequence). The CDR3 length is 15 residues. Germline trimming cut 5 bases from V and 7 bases from J; bases unmatched to any gene: 6. The CDR3 here is CASSEGLAGEMTQYF. CDR3 sequence (DNA): TGTGCCAGCAGTGAGGGACTAGCGGGAGAGATGACCCAGTACTTC.

The V and J genes are TRBV5-1 and TRBJ1-1, with no clear D. The ends were cut back, 0 bases at V and 0 bases at J, with 6 bases in the middle. The CDR3 has 14 amino acids. Per the germline V gene, CDR1 is SGHRS and CDR2 is YFSETQ. CDR3 loop: CASSLAAVNTEAFF. CDR3 nucleotide sequence: TGCGCCAGCAGCTTGGCAGCGGTGAACACTGAAGCTTTCTTT.

This clone was found once. The chain joins TRBV30 to TRBJ1-4; D uncertain. CDR1 and CDR2 from the germline V gene are GTSNPN and SVGIG (reference sequence). CDR3 length equals 12 residues. The germline V and J ends were trimmed by 1 base and 8 bases, with 8 bases remaining between them. As DNA, the CDR3 is TGTGCCTGGAGTGGGACTTGGGAAAAACTGTTTTTT. Its translation: CAWSGTWEKLFF.

The genes are TRBV11-2 and TRBJ2-7; D not certain. CDR3 length: 14 amino acids. Trimming removed 1 base from V and 3 bases from J, with 10 bases in between. The germline V gene encodes CDR1 SGHAT and CDR2 FQNNGV. The CDR3 bases are TGTGCCAGCAGCTTAGTCCCCCAGAACTACGAGCAGTACTTC. Protein sequence: CASSLVPQNYEQYF.

V gene TRBV28 combines with J gene TRBJ2-7; 10 bases align to TRBD2. V was clipped by 3 bases and J by 5 bases; unmatched bases: 7. CDR1 is MDHEN and CDR2 is SYDVKM in the germline V gene. CDR3 length equals 15 residues. CDR3 DNA sequence: TGTGCCAGCAGTTTTTCGAGCGGGGGGGCTGACGAGCAGTACTTC. It translates to CASSFSSGGADEQYF.

V and J are TRBV29-1 and TRBJ2-7; TRBD2 might be the D (5 bases). Germline-derived CDR1 and CDR2 are SQVTM and ANQGSEA. V was pared by 3 bases and J by 0 bases, with 9 bases between. The CDR3 loop spans 13 amino acids. Here the CDR3 reads CSVEDWSSYEQYF. The CDR3 DNA sequence: TGCAGCGTTGAGGACTGGAGCTCCTACGAGCAGTACTTC.

The chain uses TRBV6-5 and TRBJ1-3; D is uncertain. V was cut by 4 bases and J by 1 base, with 8 bases left in between. CDR1 MNHEY and CDR2 SVGAGI come from the germline V gene. This CDR3 contains 14 residues. CDR3 protein: CASSFTVSGNTIYF. The CDR3 region has the DNA TGTGCCAGCAGTTTCACAGTTTCTGGAAACACCATATATTTT.

This chain uses TRBV18 with TRBJ1-2; the match to TRBD1 covers 8 bases. From germline, CDR1 is KGHSH and CDR2 LQKENI. Trimming took 1 base from V and 8 from J; bases not matched to a gene: 9. The CDR3 sequence is 15 residues long. The CDR3 sequence is CASSPQGPGGVGYTF. The CDR3 DNA is TGTGCCAGCTCACCACAGGGTCCAGGGGGCGTCGGCTACACCTTC.

V and J are TRBV10-3 and TRBJ2-7; a possible D gene is TRBD1 (6 bases). Germline-derived CDR1 and CDR2 are ENHRY and SYGVKD. V shed 5 bases and J shed 2 bases, with 10 bases lying between them. There are 13 residues in the CDR3. Written as DNA, the CDR3 is TGTGCCATCAGTAAACAGGGAACCTACGAGCAGTACTTC. Its translation: CAISKQGTYEQYF.

The V and J genes are TRBV24-1 and TRBJ2-2, with TRBD1 identical over 11 bases. CDR3 size: 20 residues. Germline CDR1 KGHDR, CDR2 SFDVKD. Trimming cost V 5 bases and J 0 bases; bases outside gene matches: 13. The CDR3 region is CATSALLGTGGQANTGELFF. The CDR3 DNA reads TGTGCCACCAGTGCTTTACTTGGGACAGGGGGACAGGCGAACACCGGGGAGCTGTTTTTT.

The V call is TRBV14, the J call TRBJ2-1; D is undetermined. The CDR3 spans 16 residues. CDR1 and CDR2 from the germline V gene are SGHDN and FVKESK. Trimming removed 1 base from V and 0 bases from J, with 10 bases in between. The CDR3 loop is CASSQVGGFSYNEQFF. The CDR3 DNA follows: TGTGCCAGCAGCCAAGTCGGCGGCTTCTCCTACAATGAGCAGTTCTTC.

The chain is built from TRBV28 and TRBJ2-7; 7 bases match TRBD1. V was clipped by 3 bases and J by 6 bases; unmatched bases: 8. CDR3 length: 14 amino acids. The V gene's germline CDR1 is MDHEN and CDR2 SYDVKM. The DNA for the CDR3 is TGTGCCAGCAGTTTTCACAGGGGAGTATCCGAGCAGTACTTC. Its protein is CASSFHRGVSEQYF.